The 3 T cell receptor beta chains in this list originate from one sample, sequenced in a study of Ad26.COV2.S vaccination and SARS-CoV-2 variants. Libraries were prepared by immunoSEQ multiplex PCR; TCRdb keeps only in-frame clonotypes and omits some of them. This repertoire shows 350,000 to 550,000 clones, roughly 89% found once; its top ten account for over 2.5%. Noted treatment: around 19 received Ad26.COV2.S at low or high dose, single or two shots; roughly five received placebo; per-sample allocation not given. Sampling was done on day 63 after the first vaccine or placebo injection. Material: peripheral blood, obtained in a trial of Ad26.COV2.S vaccine versus placebo. Source of these receptors: a person between 18 and 65 years old who received the Ad26.COV2.S COVID-19 vaccine or a placebo.

The chain joins TRBV18 to TRBJ2-1; D is uncertain. The CDR3 loop spans 13 amino acids. Per the germline V gene, CDR1 is KGHSH and CDR2 is LQKENI. Between the trimmed V and J ends, which lost 2 bases and 6 bases, there was a span of 8 bases. This chain's CDR3 is CASSPNTLNEQFF. As DNA, the CDR3 is TGTGCCAGCTCACCAAATACGCTCAATGAGCAGTTCTTC.

The genes are TRBV7-8 and TRBJ2-1; TRBD2 is a possible D gene (6 bases). The length of the CDR3 is 17 residues. V lost 5 bases, J lost 4 bases, and 21 bases lay in between. The germline gives CDR1 SGHVS, CDR2 FQNEAQ. The CDR3 coding sequence is TGTGCCAGCAGCACCCACGAGTGGGCGGGACCTTACAATGAGCAGTTCTTC. Its protein product is CASSTHEWAGPYNEQFF.

The chain combines TRBV15 with TRBJ1-1; D unclear. This CDR3 region has 14 residues. Germline V gene sequence: CDR1 LNHNV, CDR2 YYDKDF (reference sequence). V was trimmed by 1 base and J by 6 bases, leaving 12 bases between them. The CDR3 DNA reads as TGTGCCACCAGCAGAGCCGCGGCGTTTTCTGAAGCTTTCTTT. Amino acid sequence: CATSRAAAFSEAFF.